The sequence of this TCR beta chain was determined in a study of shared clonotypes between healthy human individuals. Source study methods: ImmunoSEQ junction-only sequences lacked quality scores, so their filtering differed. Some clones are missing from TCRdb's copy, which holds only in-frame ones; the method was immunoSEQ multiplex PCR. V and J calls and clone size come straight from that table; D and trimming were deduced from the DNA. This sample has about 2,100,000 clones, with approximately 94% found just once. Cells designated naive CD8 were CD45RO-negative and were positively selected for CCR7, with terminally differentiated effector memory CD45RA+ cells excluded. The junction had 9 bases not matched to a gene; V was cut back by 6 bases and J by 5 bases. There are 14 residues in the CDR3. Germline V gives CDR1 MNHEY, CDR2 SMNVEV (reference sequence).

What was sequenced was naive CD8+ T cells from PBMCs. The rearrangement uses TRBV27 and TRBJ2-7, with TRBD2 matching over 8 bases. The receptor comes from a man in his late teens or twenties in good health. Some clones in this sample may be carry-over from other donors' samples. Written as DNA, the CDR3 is TGTGCCAGCAGCCCGGGGGTAGCGGGAAACGAGCAGTACTTC. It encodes CASSPGVAGNEQYF.